Presented here are 5 T cell receptor beta chains from one specimen sequenced in a study of T cell responses to AZD1222 COVID-19 vaccine (dated by TCRdb to the early 2020s). The time point label for this specimen denotes: about 28 days (+/-7) after the second vaccine dose. The library was made by the immunoSEQ multiplex PCR assay. TCRdb carries this immuneACCESS record with in-frame sequences only. Its versions omit some clonotypes, under half of them owing to an unresolved V gene in the studies checked, with the rest unexplained. In this sample the table shows approximately 84,000 clones, 75% to 90% of which occur a single time. About 10% of the sample lies in the top ten. The specimen comprised peripheral blood, sampled 28 days after the second AZD1222 dose. Receptors were obtained from an adult who received the AZD1222 COVID-19 vaccine.

Comments on this clone: The identical CDR3 is also encoded by other nucleotide sequences in the sample. The V gene is TRBV7-9, the J gene TRBJ1-6; tentative D call: TRBD1 (6 bases). The CDR3 is made up of 16 amino acids. The germline CDR1 and CDR2 sequences are SEHNR and FQNEAQ (reference sequence). Trimming took off 3 bases at V and 9 bases at J, with 18 bases between the two ends. The chain's CDR3 is CASSLGLGTRASPLHF. Here the CDR3 DNA reads TGTGCCAGCAGCTTGGGACTTGGGACACGCGCTTCACCCCTCCACTTT.

CDR3 DNA: TGTGCCAGCAGCCAAGACATAGGGTGGACCGGGGAGCTGTTTTTT. This codes for CASSQDIGWTGELFF. The V gene is TRBV14, the J gene TRBJ2-2; D call uncertain. The V gene's germline CDR1 is SGHDN and CDR2 FVKESK. V lost 0 bases, J lost 5 bases, and 10 bases lay in between. This CDR3 spans 15 amino acids.

This sequence joins TRBV25-1 and TRBJ2-5, with a tentative D call TRBD2 (6 bases). Germline V CDR1 and CDR2: MGHDK, SYGVNS. V lost 5 bases and J lost 2, with 12 bases in between. The length of the CDR3 is 14 residues. CDR3 residues: CASSSTGRQETQYF. The CDR3 nucleotides are TGTGCCAGCAGTTCGACGGGGAGGCAAGAGACCCAGTACTTC.

Points on this clone: This sample includes further DNA sequences coding for the same CDR3. This sequence joins TRBV15 and TRBJ2-7; D gene unclear. The V gene's germline CDR1 is LNHNV and CDR2 YYDKDF (reference sequence). CDR3 length: 13 residues. Trimming took 0 bases from V and 3 from J, leaving 6 bases between them. The CDR3 DNA follows: TGTGCCACCAGCAGAGAGCTTGACTACGAGCAGTACTTC. It codes for CATSRELDYEQYF.

The J gene is TRBJ1-1, the V gene TRBV28; D gene uncertain. Deletions cut 4 bases from V and 1 base from J, with 13 bases between. Germline V gene data show CDR1 as MDHEN and CDR2 as SYDVKM. The CDR3 is 15 amino acids. CDR3 sequence (DNA): TGTGCCAGCAGTTGGTATACTGGCCGGAACACTGAAGCTTTCTTT. Residues: CASSWYTGRNTEAFF. Full variable domain (missing parts from reference TRBV28 and TRBJ1-1): DVKVTQSSRYLVKRTGEKVFLECVQDMDHENMFWYRQDPGLGLRLIYFSYDVKMKEKGDIPEGYSVSREKKERFSLILESASTNQTSMYLCASSWYTGRNTEAFFGQGTRLTVV.